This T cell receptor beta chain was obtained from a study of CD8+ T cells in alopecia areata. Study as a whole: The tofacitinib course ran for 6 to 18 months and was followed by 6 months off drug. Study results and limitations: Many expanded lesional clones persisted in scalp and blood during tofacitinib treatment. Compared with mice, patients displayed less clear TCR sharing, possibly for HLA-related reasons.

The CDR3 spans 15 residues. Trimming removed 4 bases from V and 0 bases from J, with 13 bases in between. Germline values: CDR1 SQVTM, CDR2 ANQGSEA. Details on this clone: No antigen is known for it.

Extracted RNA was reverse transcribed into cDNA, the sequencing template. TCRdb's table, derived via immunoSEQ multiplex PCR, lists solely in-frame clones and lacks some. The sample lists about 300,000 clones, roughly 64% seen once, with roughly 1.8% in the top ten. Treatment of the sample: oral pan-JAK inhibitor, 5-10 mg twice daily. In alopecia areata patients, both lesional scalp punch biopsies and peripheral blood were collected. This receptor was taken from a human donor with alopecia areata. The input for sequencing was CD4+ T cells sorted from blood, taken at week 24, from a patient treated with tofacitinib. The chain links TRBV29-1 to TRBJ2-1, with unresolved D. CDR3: CSVGAGSSSYNEQFF. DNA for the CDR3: TGCAGCGTTGGGGCAGGTTCGAGCTCCTACAATGAGCAGTTCTTC.